The 26 T cell receptor beta chains reported below all come from one sample, sequenced in a study of blood T cells in healthy people across ages. The authors ran a second PCR of about 6 to 11 cycles using a sample-barcoded 5' primer and a J-beta primer mix. A single record per CDR3 protein comes from TCRdb applying MiXCR to the 5' RACE reads. The table records over 1.5 million distinct CDR3 sequences, approximately 50% of them present only once. The material sequenced was blood. Receptor source: a woman aged 40 to 50 in good health.

There are a few counts of this clonotype. The chain joins TRBV10-2 to TRBJ2-7, with D perhaps TRBD2 (5 bases). V lost 5 bases and J 6 bases, leaving 14 bases between the germline ends. The germline CDR1 and CDR2 sequences are WSHSY and SAAADI. The CDR3 length is 13 residues. This CDR3 is CASSPRVFGEQYF. In DNA, the CDR3 is TGCGCCAGCAGTCCGAGGGTGTTTGGCGAGCAGTACTTC.

This rearrangement joins TRBV3-1 to TRBJ2-1, with unresolved D. This CDR3 comprises 13 residues. Trimming took off 2 bases at V and 9 bases at J, with 11 bases between the two ends. CDR1 and CDR2 (germline): LGHDT, YNNKEL (reference sequence). The CDR3 DNA sequence: TGTGCCAGCAGCCAACCCCCCTCGGTTGAGCAGTTCTTC. Encoded protein: CASSQPPSVEQFF.

There are a few counts of this clonotype. The chain combines TRBV7-8 with TRBJ1-2; possibly TRBD1 for D (5 bases). V was trimmed by 2 bases and J by 7 bases, leaving 23 bases between them. This CDR3 is 17 amino acids long. Germline V gene sequence: CDR1 SGHVS, CDR2 FQNEAQ. In DNA, the CDR3 is TGTGCCAGCAGCTTACTAGGGGACCCCGGGGCCTTCGTTGGCTACACCTTC. Translating gives CASSLLGDPGAFVGYTF.

There are a few counts of this clonotype. The rearrangement joins TRBV28 to TRBJ1-6; D possibly corresponds to TRBD1 (6 bases). V was pared by 5 bases and J by 4 bases, with 12 bases between. Germline V gives CDR1 MDHEN, CDR2 SYDVKM. The CDR3 length is 15 residues. The CDR3 DNA reads TGTGCCAGCAGTACGGACAGCGGGTATAATTCACCCCTCCACTTT. Translated, it gives CASSTDSGYNSPLHF. Together with reference TRBV28 and TRBJ1-6, the CDR3 gives the full variable domain: DVKVTQSSRYLVKRTGEKVFLECVQDMDHENMFWYRQDPGLGLRLIYFSYDVKMKEKGDIPEGYSVSREKKERFSLILESASTNQTSMYLCASSTDSGYNSPLHFGNGTRLTVT.

This rearrangement joins TRBV7-2 to TRBJ1-2, with 8 bases that match TRBD1. Germline CDR1 and CDR2: SGHTA and FQGNSA. The CDR3 is made up of 14 amino acids. Trimming cost V 5 bases and J 5 bases; bases outside gene matches: 7. The CDR3 is CASSLNRGEYGYTF. CDR3 bases: TGTGCCAGCAGCCTAAACAGGGGGGAATATGGCTACACCTTC.

The chain employs TRBV7-9 and TRBJ1-1, with TRBD1 matching 10 bases. Germline CDR1 is SEHNR and CDR2 is FQNEAQ (reference sequence). This CDR3 comprises 15 residues. The J segment lost 4 bases and the V segment lost 0 bases, leaving 2 bases of the junction unmatched. CDR3 loop: CASSLAGTGVTEAFF. The CDR3 DNA sequence: TGTGCCAGCAGCTTAGCCGGGACAGGGGTCACTGAAGCTTTCTTT.

This clonotype has only a few counts. The chain has TRBV12-3 or TRBV12-4 and TRBJ1-2; D not certain. V gave up 3 bases and J gave up 12 bases, with 14 bases separating them. There are 12 residues in the CDR3. The CDR3 here is CASSFRQAPNTF. The CDR3 DNA reads as TGTGCCAGCAGTTTTCGACAAGCACCTAACACCTTC.

V and J are TRBV20-1 and TRBJ2-7, with 8 nucleotides matching TRBD1. V lost 4 bases to trimming and J lost 2 bases; unmatched junction nucleotides: 10. This CDR3 spans 15 amino acids. CDR1 and CDR2 from the germline V gene are DFQATT and SNEGSKA (reference sequence). The CDR3 DNA reads as TGCAGTGCTACTCCACCCGACAGGGGACCCTACGAGCAGTACTTC. The encoded protein is CSATPPDRGPYEQYF.

V usage is TRBV21-1 and J usage is TRBJ2-7. Gene TRBJ2-5 matches the end of the DNA better, so the J call may be wrong. TRBV21-1 is annotated as a pseudogene. The CDR3 sequence is 12 residues long. The DNA of the CDR3 is TGTGCCAGCAGCAAAGTTTCAGAGACCCAGTACTTC. Protein sequence: CASSKVSETQYF.

This clonotype showed up just a few times. The V call is TRBV7-2, the J call TRBJ2-5, with D unresolved. The germline V and J ends were trimmed by 4 bases and 2 bases, with 14 bases remaining between them. The germline V gene has CDR1 SGHTA and CDR2 FQGNSA. There are 15 residues in the CDR3. The chain's CDR3 is CASSSRLTGQETQYF. As DNA, the CDR3 is TGTGCCAGCAGCTCCCGCCTCACTGGACAAGAGACCCAGTACTTC. The complete variable domain, with remaining parts taken from reference TRBV7-2 and TRBJ2-5, reads GAGVSQSPSNKVTEKGKDVELRCDPISGHTALYWYRQSLGQGLEFLIYFQGNSAPDKSGLPSDRFSAERTGGSVSTLTIQRTQQEDSAVYLCASSSRLTGQETQYFGPGTRLLVL.

This chain links TRBV6-5 with TRBJ2-3; perhaps D is TRBD1 or TRBD2 (6 bases each). The germline CDR1 and CDR2 sequences are MNHEY and SVGAGI. This CDR3 is 16 amino acids long. Trimming cost V 2 bases and J 3 bases, with 15 bases left between them. The CDR3 region is CASSYGRRGRTDTQYF. CDR3 DNA: TGTGCCAGCAGTTACGGACGAAGGGGGAGGACAGATACGCAGTATTTT.

The V gene is TRBV28, the J gene TRBJ1-2; weak D call: TRBD1 (6 bases). The germline CDR1 and CDR2 sequences are MDHEN and SYDVKM. Trimming removed 6 bases at V and 1 base at J, with 18 bases between. There are 16 residues in the CDR3. DNA for the CDR3: TGTGCCAGCAGCCTTGGGGGGGCAGGGGTTAACTATGGCTACACCTTC. It yields the protein CASSLGGAGVNYGYTF.

This chain links TRBV15 with TRBJ2-5, with 7 positions matching TRBD2. CDR3 length: 14 residues. Per the germline V gene, CDR1 is LNHNV and CDR2 is YYDKDF (reference sequence). Trimming at V came to 4 bases and at J to 4 bases, leaving 6 bases not matched to a gene. The CDR3: CATSMAGVPETQYF. The CDR3 nucleotides are TGTGCCACCAGCATGGCGGGGGTACCAGAGACCCAGTACTTC.

As regards this clonotype: A read error may be the cause here, since a much bigger clone is one base away. The CDR3 protein is CASSLVEKRSYEQYF. As DNA, the CDR3 is TGTGCCAGCAGCTTAGTCGAGAAGAGATCCTACGAGCAGTACTTC. The chain is built from TRBV11-1 and TRBJ2-7, with D hard to call. V was shortened by 1 base and J by 1 base, with 11 bases between the two germline ends. CDR3 length equals 15 residues. CDR1 is SGHAT and CDR2 is FQDESV in the germline V gene (reference sequence).

V is TRBV28 and J is TRBJ2-5; D is uncertain. The CDR3 consists of 13 residues. Germline CDR1 and CDR2: MDHEN and SYDVKM. V was cut by 2 bases and J by 4 bases, with 8 bases left in between. As DNA, the CDR3 is TGTGCCAGCAGTTTAGAACTCCCAGAGACCCAGTACTTC. It translates to CASSLELPETQYF.

This clonotype was seen more than once but under ten times. The chain carries TRBV7-2 and TRBJ2-5; D may be TRBD1 (5 bases). CDR1 SGHTA and CDR2 FQGNSA come from the germline V gene. Between the trimmed V and J ends, which lost 11 bases and 2 bases, there was a span of 12 bases. This CDR3 comprises 12 residues. The CDR3 coding sequence is TGTGCCTTACTGACAGAGCAAGAGACCCAGTACTTC. Translation: CALLTEQETQYF.

This rearrangement joins TRBV4-3 to TRBJ2-3; no reliable D call. CDR3 length equals 13 residues. Per germline, CDR1 LGHNA and CDR2 YSLEER. Trimming cost V 3 bases and J 6 bases, with 10 bases left between them. The CDR3: CASSQGSRDTQYF. CDR3 sequence (DNA): TGCGCCAGCAGCCAGGGCTCGAGGGATACGCAGTATTTT.

This clonotype was recorded once. This chain connects TRBV6-2 or TRBV6-3 to TRBJ1-1; D ambiguous. Looked up from germline, CDR1 is MNHEY and CDR2 is SVGEGT. This CDR3 region has 15 residues. Deletions cut 6 bases from V and 11 bases from J, with 25 bases between. In DNA form, the CDR3 reads TGTGCCAGCAGCCCCAACGGTCCTGATCTCTTGGGCGCTTTCTTT. Translated: CASSPNGPDLLGAFF.

The chain links TRBV5-1 to TRBJ1-2; D call uncertain. The CDR3 length is 14 residues. Trimming removed 3 bases from V and 0 bases from J, with 9 bases in between. The germline gives CDR1 SGHRS, CDR2 YFSETQ. The CDR3 sequence is CASSSFVTNYGYTF. The CDR3 DNA reads as TGCGCCAGCAGCTCGTTTGTCACTAACTATGGCTACACCTTC.

This clonotype was observed a few times. The rearrangement uses TRBV7-2 and TRBJ2-5, with 7 bases identical to TRBD2. Trimming at V came to 4 bases and at J to 1 base, leaving 9 bases not matched to a gene. The CDR3 contains 16 residues. The germline V gene encodes CDR1 SGHTA and CDR2 FQGNSA. The CDR3 spells CASSSRTRIPQETQYF. The DNA of the CDR3 is TGTGCCAGCAGCTCGAGGACTAGAATCCCCCAAGAGACCCAGTACTTC.

The CDR3, as DNA: TGCAGTGCTAGAGATTTCAGGGGCCGCACAGATACGCAGTATTTT. Translation: CSARDFRGRTDTQYF. The rearrangement uses TRBV20-1 and TRBJ2-3, with D possibly TRBD1 on 6 matching bases. Looked up from germline, CDR1 is DFQATT and CDR2 is SNEGSKA (reference sequence). This CDR3 has 15 amino acids. The V end lost 0 bases, the J end lost 1 base, and 11 bases lay between the germline ends.

This clonotype was seen only once. This sequence joins TRBV4-1 and TRBJ1-5; 10 bases are shared with TRBD1. Germline CDR1 reads MGHRA; CDR2 reads YSYEKL. The V and J ends lost 0 bases and 2 bases, in that order; junction bases with no gene match: 13. This CDR3 is 20 amino acids long. CDR3 loop: CASSQEWTGGGVGGNQPQHF. DNA of the CDR3: TGCGCCAGCAGCCAAGAATGGACAGGGGGAGGGGTTGGGGGCAATCAGCCCCAGCATTTT.

This chain uses TRBV10-3 with TRBJ2-6, with 8 bases aligning to TRBD1. V trimming: 10 bases; J trimming: 0 bases; junction bases outside the gene matches: 8. The CDR3 loop spans 16 amino acids. In germline, CDR1 is ENHRY, CDR2 SYGVKD. CDR3 sequence reads: CASSGQGASGANVLTF. The CDR3 DNA sequence: TGTGCCAGCTCGGGGCAGGGGGCCTCTGGGGCCAACGTCCTGACTTTC.

The chain uses TRBV28 and TRBJ1-1; TRBD1 is a possible D gene (5 bases). CDR1 and CDR2 from the germline V gene are MDHEN and SYDVKM. This CDR3 has 17 residues. V lost 7 bases to trimming and J lost 0 bases, with 21 bases between them. CDR3 loop: CASTGLPDTDLNTEAFF. The CDR3 region has the DNA TGTGCCAGCACCGGGCTTCCGGACACAGATCTGAACACTGAAGCTTTCTTT.

This chain links TRBV6-5 with TRBJ2-3, with D perhaps TRBD2 (6 bases). The germline V gene encodes CDR1 MNHEY and CDR2 SVGAGI. The CDR3 is 17 amino acids. V was cut by 0 bases and J by 0 bases, with 13 bases left in between. DNA of the CDR3: TGTGCCAGCAGTTACTCGGGTCGGGGGTCTAGCACAGATACGCAGTATTTT. This translates into CASSYSGRGSSTDTQYF.

The J gene is TRBJ2-7, the V gene TRBV6-2 or TRBV6-3, with D perhaps TRBD1 (6 bases). V was trimmed by 5 bases and J by 12 bases, leaving 14 bases between them. CDR3 length: 11 residues. Germline CDR1 reads MNHEY; CDR2 reads SVGEGT. The CDR3 reads CASSNRDTGYF. CDR3 in DNA: TGTGCCAGCAGTAACCGGGACACCGGGTACTTC.